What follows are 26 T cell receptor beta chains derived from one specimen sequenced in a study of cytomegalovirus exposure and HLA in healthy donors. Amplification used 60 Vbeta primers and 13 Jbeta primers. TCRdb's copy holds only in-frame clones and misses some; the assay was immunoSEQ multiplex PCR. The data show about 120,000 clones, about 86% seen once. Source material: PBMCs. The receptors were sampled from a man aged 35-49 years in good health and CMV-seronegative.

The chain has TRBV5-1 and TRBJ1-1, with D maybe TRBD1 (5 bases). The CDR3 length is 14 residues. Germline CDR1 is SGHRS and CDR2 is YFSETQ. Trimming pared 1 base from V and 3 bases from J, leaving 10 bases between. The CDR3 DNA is TGCGCCAGCAGCTTGAACGGGGACTACACTGAAGCTTTCTTT. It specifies CASSLNGDYTEAFF.

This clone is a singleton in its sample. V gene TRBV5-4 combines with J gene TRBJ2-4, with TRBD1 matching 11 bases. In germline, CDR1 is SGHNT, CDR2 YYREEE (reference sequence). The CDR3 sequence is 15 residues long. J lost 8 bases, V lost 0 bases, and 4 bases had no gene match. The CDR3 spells CASSLAGDRGYIQYF. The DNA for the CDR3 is TGTGCCAGCAGCTTGGCTGGGGACAGGGGGTACATTCAGTACTTC.

CDR3 coding DNA: TGTGCCAGCAGTGAAGGCGGGGACTCGTTGAAAAAACTGTTTTTT. The encoded protein is CASSEGGDSLKKLFF. The rearrangement joins TRBV25-1 to TRBJ1-4; tentatively, D is TRBD1 (5 bases). CDR1 and CDR2 (germline): MGHDK, SYGVNS. V shed 2 bases and J shed 9 bases, with 16 bases lying between them. This CDR3 has 15 amino acids.

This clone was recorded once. The CDR3 here is CASTYRDRVISPLHF. CDR3 in DNA: TGTGCCAGCACCTACCGGGACAGGGTAATTTCACCCCTCCACTTT. The V call is TRBV28, the J call TRBJ1-6; TRBD1 agrees at 9 bases. Germline CDR1 reads MDHEN; CDR2 reads SYDVKM. J gave up 9 bases and V 7 bases, and 10 bases lay outside the gene matches. There are 15 residues in the CDR3.

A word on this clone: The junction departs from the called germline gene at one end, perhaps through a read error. The CDR3 bases are TGTGCCACCAGTAAAACAGGGAATGATCAGCCCCAGCATTTT. Its translation: CATSKTGNDQPQHF. V gene TRBV2 combines with J gene TRBJ1-5; perhaps TRBD1 as D (6 bases). The germline CDR1 and CDR2 sequences are SNHLY and FYNNEI. CDR3 length: 14 residues.

The DNA for the CDR3 is TGTGCCAGCAGCGTCGGGACAGGGGGGACTGAAGCTTTCTTT. Its protein product is CASSVGTGGTEAFF. This rearrangement joins TRBV9 to TRBJ1-1; TRBD1 matches 11 bases. The germline V gene has CDR1 SGDLS and CDR2 YYNGEE. The CDR3 length is 14 residues. Trimming took 2 bases from V and 5 from J; bases not matched to a gene: 2.

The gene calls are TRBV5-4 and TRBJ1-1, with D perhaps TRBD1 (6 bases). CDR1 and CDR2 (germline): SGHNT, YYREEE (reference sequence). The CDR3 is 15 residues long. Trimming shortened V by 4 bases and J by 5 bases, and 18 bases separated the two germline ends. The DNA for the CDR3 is TGTGCCAGCAGCCCTGGGAGGGGGGATGGGACTGAAGCTTTCTTT. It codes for CASSPGRGDGTEAFF.

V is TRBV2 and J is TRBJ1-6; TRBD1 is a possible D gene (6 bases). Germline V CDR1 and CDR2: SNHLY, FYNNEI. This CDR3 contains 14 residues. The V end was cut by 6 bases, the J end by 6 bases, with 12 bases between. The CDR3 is CASRTGTTNSPLHF. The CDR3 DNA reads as TGTGCCAGCAGAACCGGGACAACTAATTCACCCCTCCACTTT.

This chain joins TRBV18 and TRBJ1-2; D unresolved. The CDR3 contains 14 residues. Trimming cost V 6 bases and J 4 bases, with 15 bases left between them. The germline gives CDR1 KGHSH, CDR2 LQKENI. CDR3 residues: CASSVGLLSYGYTF. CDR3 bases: TGTGCCAGCTCTGTTGGACTGCTTAGCTATGGCTACACCTTC. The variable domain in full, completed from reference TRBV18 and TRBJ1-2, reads NAGVMQNPRHLVRRRGQEARLRCSPMKGHSHVYWYRQLPEEGLKFMVYLQKENIIDESGMPKERFSAEFPKEGPSILRIQQVVRGDSAAYFCASSVGLLSYGYTFGSGTRLTVV.

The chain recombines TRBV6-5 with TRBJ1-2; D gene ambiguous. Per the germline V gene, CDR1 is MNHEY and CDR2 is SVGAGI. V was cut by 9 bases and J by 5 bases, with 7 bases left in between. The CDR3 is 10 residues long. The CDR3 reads CASRGYGYTF. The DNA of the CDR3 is TGTGCCAGTCGAGGGTATGGCTACACCTTC.

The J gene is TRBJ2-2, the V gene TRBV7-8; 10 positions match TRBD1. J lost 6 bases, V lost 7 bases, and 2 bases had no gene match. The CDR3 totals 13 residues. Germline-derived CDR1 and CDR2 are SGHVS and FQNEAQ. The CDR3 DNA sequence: TGTGCCAGCACGGACAGGGGGGCCGGGGAGCTGTTTTTT. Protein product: CASTDRGAGELFF.

CDR3: CASRGRTGRQETQYF. The CDR3 region has the DNA TGTGCCAGTAGGGGCCGGACAGGGCGACAAGAGACCCAGTACTTC. The genes are TRBV19 and TRBJ2-5; TRBD1 aligns across 8 bases. The CDR3 totals 15 residues. V shed 6 bases, J shed 2 bases, and the junction held 8 bases outside the gene matches. Per germline, CDR1 LNHDA and CDR2 SQIVND (reference sequence).

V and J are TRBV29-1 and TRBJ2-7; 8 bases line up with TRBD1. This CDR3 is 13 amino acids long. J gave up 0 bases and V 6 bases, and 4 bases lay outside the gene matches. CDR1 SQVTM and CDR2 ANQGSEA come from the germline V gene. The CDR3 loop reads CSVTGTGSYEQYF. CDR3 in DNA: TGCAGCGTGACCGGGACAGGCTCCTACGAGCAGTACTTC.

This chain's CDR3 is CASSLSPGAGADTQYF. Written as DNA, the CDR3 is TGCGCCAGCAGCTTGTCTCCCGGGGCAGGGGCAGATACGCAGTATTTT. This rearrangement joins TRBV5-1 to TRBJ2-3; perhaps TRBD1 as D (6 bases). Germline V gives CDR1 SGHRS, CDR2 YFSETQ. The CDR3 is made up of 16 amino acids. Trimming left V 1 base short and J 4 bases short, with 16 bases between.

CDR3: CASSAQPNTEAFF. CDR3 sequence (DNA): TGTGCCAGCAGCGCGCAACCGAACACTGAAGCTTTCTTT. This chain joins TRBV7-9 and TRBJ1-1; D not resolved. The CDR3 is made up of 13 amino acids. Germline assignment: CDR1 SEHNR and CDR2 FQNEAQ (reference sequence). Trimming took off 5 bases at V and 1 base at J, with 8 bases between the two ends.

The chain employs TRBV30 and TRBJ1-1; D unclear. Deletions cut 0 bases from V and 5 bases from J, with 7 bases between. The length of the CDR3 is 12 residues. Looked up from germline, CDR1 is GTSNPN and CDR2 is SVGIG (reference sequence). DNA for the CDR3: TGTGCCTGGAGTGTAGAGGTAACTGAAGCTTTCTTT. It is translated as CAWSVEVTEAFF.

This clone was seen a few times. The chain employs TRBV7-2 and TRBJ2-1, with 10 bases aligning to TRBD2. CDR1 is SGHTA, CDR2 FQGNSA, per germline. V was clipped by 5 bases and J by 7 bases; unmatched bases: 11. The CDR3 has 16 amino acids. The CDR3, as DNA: TGTGCCAGCAGCGGTCGTACTAGCGGGGTCTCTAATGAGCAGTTCTTC. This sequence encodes CASSGRTSGVSNEQFF.

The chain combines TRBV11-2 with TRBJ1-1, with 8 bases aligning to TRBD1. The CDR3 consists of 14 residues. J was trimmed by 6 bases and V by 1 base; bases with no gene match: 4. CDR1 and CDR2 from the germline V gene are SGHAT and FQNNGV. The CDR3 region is CASSLGPGGSEAFF. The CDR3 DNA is TGTGCCAGCAGCTTAGGGCCAGGGGGCTCTGAAGCTTTCTTT.

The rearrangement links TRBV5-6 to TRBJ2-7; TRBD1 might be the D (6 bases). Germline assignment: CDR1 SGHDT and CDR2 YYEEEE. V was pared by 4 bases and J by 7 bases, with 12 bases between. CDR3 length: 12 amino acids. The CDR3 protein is CASSPDQGEQYF. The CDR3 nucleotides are TGTGCCAGCAGCCCTGACCAGGGGGAGCAGTACTTC.

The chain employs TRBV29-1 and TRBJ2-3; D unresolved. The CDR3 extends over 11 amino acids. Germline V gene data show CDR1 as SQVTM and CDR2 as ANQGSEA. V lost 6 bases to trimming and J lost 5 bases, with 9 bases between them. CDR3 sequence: CSVPTGDTQYF. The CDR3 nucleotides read TGCAGCGTCCCTACGGGAGATACGCAGTATTTT.

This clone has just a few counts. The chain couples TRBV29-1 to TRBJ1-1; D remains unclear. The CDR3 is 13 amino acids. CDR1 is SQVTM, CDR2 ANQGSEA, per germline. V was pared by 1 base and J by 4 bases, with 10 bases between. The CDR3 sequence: CSVEGRVFTEAFF. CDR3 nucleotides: TGCAGCGTTGAAGGGAGGGTATTCACTGAAGCTTTCTTT. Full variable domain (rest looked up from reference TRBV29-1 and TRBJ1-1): SAVISQKPSRDICQRGTSLTIQCQVDSQVTMMFWYRQQPGQSLTLIATANQGSEATYESGFVIDKFPISRPNLTFSTLTVSNMSPEDSSIYLCSVEGRVFTEAFFGQGTRLTVV.

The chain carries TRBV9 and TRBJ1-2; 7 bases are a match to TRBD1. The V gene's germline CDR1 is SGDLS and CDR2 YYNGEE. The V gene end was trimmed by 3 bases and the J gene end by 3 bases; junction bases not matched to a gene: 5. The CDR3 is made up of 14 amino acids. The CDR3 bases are TGTGCCAGCAGCGCTACAGGGGAAGACTATGGCTACACCTTC. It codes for CASSATGEDYGYTF. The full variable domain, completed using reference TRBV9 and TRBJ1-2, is DSGVTQTPKHLITATGQRVTLRCSPRSGDLSVYWYQQSLDQGLQFLIQYYNGEERAKGNILERFSAQQFPDLHSELNLSSLELGDSALYFCASSATGEDYGYTFGSGTRLTVV.

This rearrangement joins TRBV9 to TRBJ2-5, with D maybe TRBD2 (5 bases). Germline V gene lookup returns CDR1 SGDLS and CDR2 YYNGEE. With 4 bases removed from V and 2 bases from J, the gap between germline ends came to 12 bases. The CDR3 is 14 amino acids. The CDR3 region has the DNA TGTGCCAGCAGCTCTATGGGAGTACAAGAGACCCAGTACTTC. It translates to CASSSMGVQETQYF.

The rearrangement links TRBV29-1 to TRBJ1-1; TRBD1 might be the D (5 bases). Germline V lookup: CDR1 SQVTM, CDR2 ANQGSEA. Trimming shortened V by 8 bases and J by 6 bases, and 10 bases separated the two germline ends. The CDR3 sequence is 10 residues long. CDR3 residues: CSIGGAEAFF. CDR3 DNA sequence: TGCAGCATTGGGGGGGCTGAAGCTTTCTTT.

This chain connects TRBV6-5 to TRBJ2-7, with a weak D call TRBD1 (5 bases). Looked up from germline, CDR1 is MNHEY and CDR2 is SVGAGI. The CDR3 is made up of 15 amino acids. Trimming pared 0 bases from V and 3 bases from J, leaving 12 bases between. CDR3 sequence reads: CASSYSATGVYEQYF. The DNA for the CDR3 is TGTGCCAGCAGTTACTCGGCAACAGGCGTCTACGAGCAGTACTTC.

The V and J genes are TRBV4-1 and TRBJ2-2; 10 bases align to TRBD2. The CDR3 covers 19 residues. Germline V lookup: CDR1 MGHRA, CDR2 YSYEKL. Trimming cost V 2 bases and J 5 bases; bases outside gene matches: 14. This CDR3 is CASSQTPQRFSGGTGELFF. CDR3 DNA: TGCGCCAGCAGCCAAACTCCTCAAAGATTTAGCGGGGGGACCGGGGAGCTGTTTTTT.